The present T cell receptor (beta chain) was sequenced within a study of early T cells in non-severe SARS-CoV-2 infection. MiXCR was run by TCRdb on the 5' RACE reads, yielding one entry per CDR3 protein. The data hold under 100,000 distinct CDR3 sequences, with roughly an eighth observed a single time. Germline-derived CDR1 and CDR2 are SGHRS and YFSETQ. There are 15 residues in the CDR3. V was clipped by 4 bases and J by 7 bases; unmatched bases: 9. This receptor was identified in an adult who was a healthcare worker with PCR-confirmed SARS-CoV-2 infection or an uninfected control (not recorded which). Sample: whole blood. This chain links TRBV5-1 with TRBJ1-4, with 8 bases aligning to TRBD1. The CDR3 DNA reads TGCGCCAGCAGCGTCGGACAGGGTCAGGGTGAAAAACTGTTTTTT. This codes for CASSVGQGQGEKLFF. Based on the CDR3 plus reference TRBV5-1 and TRBJ1-4, the full variable domain is KAGVTQTPRYLIKTRGQQVTLSCSPISGHRSVSWYQQTPGQGLQFLFEYFSETQRNKGNFPGRFSGRQFSNSRSEMNVSTLELGDSALYLCASSVGQGQGEKLFFGSGTQLSVL.